What follows is one T cell receptor (beta chain) and its context. This entry comes from a study of shared clonotypes between healthy human individuals. Produced via immunoSEQ multiplex PCR; TCRdb's table is partial and in-frame only. This sample has some 2,000,000 clones, with less than 95% found just once. Germline CDR1 reads SGHVS; CDR2 reads FNYEAQ. CDR3 length: 12 residues. Trimming took 1 base from V and 10 from J, leaving 8 bases between them. Only CD45RO-negative cells positively selected for CCR7 counted as naive CD8 cells, so terminally differentiated effector memory CD45RA+ cells were excluded.

This sequence was found in a man aged 18 to 29 in good health. The specimen sequenced was naive CD8+ T cells sorted from blood. The V gene is TRBV7-6, the J gene TRBJ2-1, with a tentative D call TRBD1 (5 bases). The chain's CDR3 is CASSLEGIEQFF. The CDR3 nucleotides are TGTGCCAGCAGCTTAGAGGGGATCGAGCAGTTCTTC.